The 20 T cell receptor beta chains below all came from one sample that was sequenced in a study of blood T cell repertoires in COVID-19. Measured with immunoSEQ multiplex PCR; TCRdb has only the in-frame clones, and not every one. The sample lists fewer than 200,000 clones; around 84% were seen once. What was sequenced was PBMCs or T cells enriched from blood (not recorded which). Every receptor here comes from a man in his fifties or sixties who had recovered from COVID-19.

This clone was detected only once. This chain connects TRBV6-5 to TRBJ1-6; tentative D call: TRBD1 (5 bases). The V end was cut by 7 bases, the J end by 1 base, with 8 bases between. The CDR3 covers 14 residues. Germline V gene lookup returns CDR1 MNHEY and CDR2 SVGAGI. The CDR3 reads CASTGGSYNSPLHF. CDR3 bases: TGTGCCAGCACGGGGGGGTCCTATAATTCACCCCTCCACTTT.

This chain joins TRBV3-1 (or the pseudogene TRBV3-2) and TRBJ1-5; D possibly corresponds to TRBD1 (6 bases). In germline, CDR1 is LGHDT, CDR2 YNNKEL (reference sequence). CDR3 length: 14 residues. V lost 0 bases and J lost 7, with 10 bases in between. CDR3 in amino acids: CASSQDGGSQPQHF. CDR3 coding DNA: TGTGCCAGCAGCCAAGATGGGGGCTCCCAGCCCCAGCATTTT.

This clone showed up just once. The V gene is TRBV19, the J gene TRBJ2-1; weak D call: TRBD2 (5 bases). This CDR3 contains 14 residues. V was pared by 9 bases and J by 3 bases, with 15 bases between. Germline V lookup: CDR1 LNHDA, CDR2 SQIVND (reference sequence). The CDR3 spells CASKHSSNYNEQFF. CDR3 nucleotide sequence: TGTGCCAGCAAACATTCTAGCAACTACAATGAGCAGTTCTTC.

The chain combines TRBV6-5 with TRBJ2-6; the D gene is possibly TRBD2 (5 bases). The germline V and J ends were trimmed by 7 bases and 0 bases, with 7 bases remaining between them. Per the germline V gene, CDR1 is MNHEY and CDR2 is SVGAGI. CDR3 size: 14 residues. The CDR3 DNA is TGTGCCAGCATGGAGGACTCTGGGGCCAACGTCCTGACTTTC. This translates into CASMEDSGANVLTF.

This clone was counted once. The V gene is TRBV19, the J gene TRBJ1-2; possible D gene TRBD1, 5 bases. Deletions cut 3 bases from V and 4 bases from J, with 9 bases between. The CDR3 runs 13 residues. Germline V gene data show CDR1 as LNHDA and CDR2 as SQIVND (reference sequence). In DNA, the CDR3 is TGTGCCAGTAGTATCTACAGGTTCTATGGCTACACCTTC. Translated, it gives CASSIYRFYGYTF.

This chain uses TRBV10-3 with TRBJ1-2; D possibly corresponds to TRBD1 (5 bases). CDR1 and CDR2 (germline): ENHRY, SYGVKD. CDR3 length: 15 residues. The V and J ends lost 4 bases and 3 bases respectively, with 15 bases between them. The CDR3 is CAISGGDRHHYGYTF. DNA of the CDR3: TGTGCCATCAGTGGTGGTGACAGACACCACTATGGCTACACCTTC.

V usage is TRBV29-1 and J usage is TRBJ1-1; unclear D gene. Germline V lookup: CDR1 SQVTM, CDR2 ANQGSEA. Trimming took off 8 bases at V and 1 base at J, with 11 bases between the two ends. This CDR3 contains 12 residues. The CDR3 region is CSSGRANTEAFF. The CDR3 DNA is TGCAGCAGCGGTCGGGCGAACACTGAAGCTTTCTTT.

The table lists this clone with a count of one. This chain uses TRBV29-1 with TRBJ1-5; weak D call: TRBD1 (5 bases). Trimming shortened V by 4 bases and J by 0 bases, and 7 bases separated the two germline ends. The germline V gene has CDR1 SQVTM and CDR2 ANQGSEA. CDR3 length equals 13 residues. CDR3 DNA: TGCAGCGTTGGGGGGGGTAGCAATCAGCCCCAGCATTTT. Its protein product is CSVGGGSNQPQHF.

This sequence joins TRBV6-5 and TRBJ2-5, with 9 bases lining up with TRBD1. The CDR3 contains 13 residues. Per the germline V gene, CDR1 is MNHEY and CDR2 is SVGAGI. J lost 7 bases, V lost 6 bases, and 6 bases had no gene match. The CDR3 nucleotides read TGTGCCAGCAGGGGGGACAGGGAAGGGACCCAGTACTTC. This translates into CASRGDREGTQYF.

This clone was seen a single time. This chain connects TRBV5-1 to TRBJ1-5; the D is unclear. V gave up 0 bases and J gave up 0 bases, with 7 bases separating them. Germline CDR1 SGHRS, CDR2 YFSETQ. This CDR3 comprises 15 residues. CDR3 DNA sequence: TGCGCCAGCAGCTTGGGAGAGAGTAGCAATCAGCCCCAGCATTTT. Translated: CASSLGESSNQPQHF.

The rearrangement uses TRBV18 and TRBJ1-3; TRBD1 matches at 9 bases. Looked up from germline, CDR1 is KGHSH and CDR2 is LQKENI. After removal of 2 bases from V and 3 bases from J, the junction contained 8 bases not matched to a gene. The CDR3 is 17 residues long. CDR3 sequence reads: CASSPTPGTGSGNTIYF. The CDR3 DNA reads TGTGCCAGCTCACCAACCCCCGGGACAGGGAGTGGAAACACCATATATTTT.

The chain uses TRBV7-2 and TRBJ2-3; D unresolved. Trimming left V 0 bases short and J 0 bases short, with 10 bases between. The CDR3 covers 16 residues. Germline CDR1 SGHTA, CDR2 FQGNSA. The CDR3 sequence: CASSLASRSSTDTQYF. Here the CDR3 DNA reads TGTGCCAGCAGCTTAGCGAGCAGGTCTAGCACAGATACGCAGTATTTT.

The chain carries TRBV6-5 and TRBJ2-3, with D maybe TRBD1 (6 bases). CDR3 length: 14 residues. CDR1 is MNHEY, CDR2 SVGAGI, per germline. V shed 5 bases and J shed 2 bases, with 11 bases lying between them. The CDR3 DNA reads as TGTGCCAGCAGTCACGGACAGCTCACAGATACGCAGTATTTT. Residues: CASSHGQLTDTQYF.

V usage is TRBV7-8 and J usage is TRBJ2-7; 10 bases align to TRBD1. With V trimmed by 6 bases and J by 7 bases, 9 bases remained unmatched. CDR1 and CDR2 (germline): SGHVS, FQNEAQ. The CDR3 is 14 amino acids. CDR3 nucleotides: TGTGCCAGCAGGAATAGACAGGGGGCATTTGAGCAGTACTTC. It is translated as CASRNRQGAFEQYF.

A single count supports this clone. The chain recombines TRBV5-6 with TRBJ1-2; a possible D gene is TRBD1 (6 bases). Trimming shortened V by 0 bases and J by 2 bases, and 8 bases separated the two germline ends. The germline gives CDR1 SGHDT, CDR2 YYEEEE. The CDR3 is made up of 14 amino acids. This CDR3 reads CASSLVDRNYGYTF. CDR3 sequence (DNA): TGTGCCAGCAGCTTGGTAGACAGGAACTATGGCTACACCTTC. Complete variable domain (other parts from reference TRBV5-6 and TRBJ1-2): DAGVTQSPTHLIKTRGQQVTLRCSPKSGHDTVSWYQQALGQGPQFIFQYYEEEERQRGNFPDRFSGHQFPNYSSELNVNALLLGDSALYLCASSLVDRNYGYTFGSGTRLTVV.

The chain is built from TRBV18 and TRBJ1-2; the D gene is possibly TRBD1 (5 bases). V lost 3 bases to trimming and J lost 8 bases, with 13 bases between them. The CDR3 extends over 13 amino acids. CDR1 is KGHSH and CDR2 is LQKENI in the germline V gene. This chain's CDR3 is CASSPTPTVGYTF. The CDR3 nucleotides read TGTGCCAGCTCACCGACCCCGACAGTGGGCTACACCTTC.

CDR3 region: CASSLSTRAEAFF. The CDR3 nucleotides read TGTGCCAGCAGTTTATCCACCCGCGCTGAAGCTTTCTTT. The chain carries TRBV27 and TRBJ1-1; no firm D call. The CDR3 spans 13 residues. The V end was cut by 0 bases, the J end by 6 bases, with 8 bases between. Per germline, CDR1 MNHEY and CDR2 SMNVEV (reference sequence).

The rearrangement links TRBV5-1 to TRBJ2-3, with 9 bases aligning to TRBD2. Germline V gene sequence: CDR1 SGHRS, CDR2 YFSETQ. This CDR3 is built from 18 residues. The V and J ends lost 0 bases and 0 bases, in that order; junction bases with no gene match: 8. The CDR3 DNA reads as TGCGCCAGCAGCTTGGTCTCTAGCGGGGCCACTAGCACAGATACGCAGTATTTT. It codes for CASSLVSSGATSTDTQYF.

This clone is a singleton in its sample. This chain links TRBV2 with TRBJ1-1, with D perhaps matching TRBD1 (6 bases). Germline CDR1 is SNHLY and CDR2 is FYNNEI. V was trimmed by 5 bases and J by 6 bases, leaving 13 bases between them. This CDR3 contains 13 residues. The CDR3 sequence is CASSFDRLPEAFF. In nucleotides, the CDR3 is TGTGCCAGCAGTTTTGACAGGTTACCTGAAGCTTTCTTT.

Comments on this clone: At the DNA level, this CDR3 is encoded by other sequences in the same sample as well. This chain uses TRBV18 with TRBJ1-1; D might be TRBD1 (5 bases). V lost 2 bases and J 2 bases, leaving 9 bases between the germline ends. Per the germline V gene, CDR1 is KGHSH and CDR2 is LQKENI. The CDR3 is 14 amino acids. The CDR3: CASSPGQGNTEAFF. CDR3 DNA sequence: TGTGCCAGCTCACCAGGGCAGGGTAACACTGAAGCTTTCTTT.